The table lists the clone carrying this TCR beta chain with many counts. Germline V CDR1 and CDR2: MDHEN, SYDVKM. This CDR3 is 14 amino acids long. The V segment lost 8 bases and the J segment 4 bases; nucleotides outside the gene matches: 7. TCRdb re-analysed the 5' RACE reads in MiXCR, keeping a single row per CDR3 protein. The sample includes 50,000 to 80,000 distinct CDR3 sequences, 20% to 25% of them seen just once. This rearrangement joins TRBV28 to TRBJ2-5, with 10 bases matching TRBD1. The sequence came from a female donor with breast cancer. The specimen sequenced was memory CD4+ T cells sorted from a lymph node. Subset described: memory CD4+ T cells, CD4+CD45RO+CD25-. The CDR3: CASWGDRGRETQYF. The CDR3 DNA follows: TGTGCCAGCTGGGGGGACAGGGGTAGAGAGACCCAGTACTTC.